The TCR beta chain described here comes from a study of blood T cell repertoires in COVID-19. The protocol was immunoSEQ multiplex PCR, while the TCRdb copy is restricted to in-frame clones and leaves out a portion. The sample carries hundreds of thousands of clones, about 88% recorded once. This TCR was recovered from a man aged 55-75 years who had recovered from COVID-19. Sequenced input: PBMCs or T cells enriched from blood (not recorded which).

CDR3 sequence reads: CSAYTGGYGYTF. The CDR3 DNA sequence: TGCAGCGCATATACAGGCGGCTATGGCTACACCTTC. The chain is built from TRBV29-1 and TRBJ1-2; D may be TRBD1 (5 bases). V was cut by 7 bases and J by 4 bases, with 13 bases left in between. Germline V gives CDR1 SQVTM, CDR2 ANQGSEA. The CDR3 covers 12 residues.